This is a list of T cell receptor beta chains from one sample in a study of cytomegalovirus exposure and HLA in healthy donors. Libraries were prepared by immunoSEQ multiplex PCR; TCRdb keeps only in-frame clonotypes and omits some of them. The sample holds approximately 270,000 clones; nearly 90% are singletons and the top ten take around 0.34%. Specimen: PBMCs. Receptor source: a woman in her late teens or twenties in good health and CMV-seronegative. The CDR3 runs from the conserved cysteine through the conserved F or W. Fields, in order: V gene, D gene, clone size, CDR3 length, J gene, CDR3 DNA, CDR3 protein. A D gene is named only where the DNA matches it firmly. Not all rows give a size; the values are once, few, many and, for expanded clones, a class.

V: TRBV6-1; D: NA; size: NA; length: 13; J: TRBJ1-2; DNA: TGTGCCAGCAGTGAAGCTAGAAACTATGGCTACACCTTC; CDR3: CASSEARNYGYTF
V: TRBV27; D: NA; size: once; length: 15; J: TRBJ2-7; DNA: TGTGCCAGCAGTCCCGCGGCGGGGGCGATCAACGAGCAGTACTTC; CDR3: CASSPAAGAINEQYF
V: TRBV5-1; D: TRBD1; size: NA; length: 13; J: TRBJ1-2; DNA: TGCGCCAGCAGCACGTGGACAGGGGTTGGCTACACCTTC; CDR3: CASSTWTGVGYTF
V: TRBV6-5; D: NA; size: NA; length: 14; J: TRBJ2-2; DNA: TGTGCCAGCAGTTCCCTAGGGAACACCGGGGAGCTGTTTTTT; CDR3: CASSSLGNTGELFF
V: TRBV6-1; D: NA; size: NA; length: 14; J: TRBJ2-1; DNA: TGTGCCAGCGGGGGGGCGACAGGCCACAATGAGCAGTTCTTC; CDR3: CASGGATGHNEQFF
V: TRBV7-9; D: NA; size: NA; length: 15; J: TRBJ2-5; DNA: TGTGCCAGCAGCTTAGTCTGGGCAGCACAAGAGACCCAGTACTTC; CDR3: CASSLVWAAQETQYF
V: TRBV13; D: NA; size: NA; length: 14; J: TRBJ1-1; DNA: TGTGCCAGCAGCCCGACAGAATCTCAGACTGAAGCTTTCTTT; CDR3: CASSPTESQTEAFF
V: TRBV15; D: TRBD1; size: NA; length: 14; J: TRBJ2-3; DNA: TGTGCCACCAGCCCAACAGGGGTGGCAGATACGCAGTATTTT; CDR3: CATSPTGVADTQYF
V: TRBV7-9; D: TRBD2; size: once; length: 12; J: TRBJ2-7; DNA: TGTGCCACTGACGGGGGGAACTACGAGCAGTACTTC; CDR3: CATDGGNYEQYF
V: TRBV4-1; D: NA; size: NA; length: 15; J: TRBJ1-2; DNA: TGCGCCAGCAGCCAAGGCGTAGGGGAAAACTATGGCTACACCTTC; CDR3: CASSQGVGENYGYTF
V: TRBV6-1; D: TRBD2; size: NA; length: 14; J: TRBJ2-5; DNA: TGTGCCAGCAAACTAGCGGGGGCGCAAGAGACCCAGTACTTC; CDR3: CASKLAGAQETQYF
V: TRBV7-9; D: TRBD1; size: NA; length: 16; J: TRBJ1-1; DNA: TGTGCCAGCAGCGCCACTCGGGACAGGGGGCATACTGAAGCTTTCTTT; CDR3: CASSATRDRGHTEAFF
V: TRBV6-5; D: NA; size: few; length: 11; J: TRBJ1-2; DNA: TGTGCCAGCAGTACCGGTGGTGGCTACACCTTC; CDR3: CASSTGGGYTF
V: TRBV6-6; D: NA; size: NA; length: 14; J: TRBJ1-5; DNA: TGTGCCAGCAGTTACTTGGGGGCCAATCAGCCCCAGCATTTT; CDR3: CASSYLGANQPQHF
V: TRBV7-9; D: NA; size: NA; length: 15; J: TRBJ1-2; DNA: TGTGCCAGCAACGATTTAGAGGGTTCTAACTATGGCTACACCTTC; CDR3: CASNDLEGSNYGYTF
V: TRBV6-1; D: NA; size: NA; length: 17; J: TRBJ1-5; DNA: TGTGCCAGCAGTGAAATCTTGGGGCTTTATAGCAATCAGCCCCAGCATTTT; CDR3: CASSEILGLYSNQPQHF
V: TRBV10-3; D: TRBD1; size: NA; length: 16; J: TRBJ2-7; DNA: TGTGCCATCAGTGCAACAGCCGGGACAGGGGTAAACGAGCAGTACTTC; CDR3: CAISATAGTGVNEQYF
V: TRBV6-6; D: NA; size: NA; length: 12; J: TRBJ2-5; DNA: TGTGCCAGCAGTATAGGGGAGGCGGCCCAGTACTTC; CDR3: CASSIGEAAQYF
V: TRBV29-1; D: NA; size: few; length: 12; J: TRBJ1-2; DNA: TGCAGCGTTGTTGGAGGTTCGGCTGGCTACACCTTC; CDR3: CSVVGGSAGYTF
V: TRBV5-6; D: TRBD1; size: NA; length: 13; J: TRBJ1-2; DNA: TGTGCCAGCAGCCTTGGACAGGACTATGGCTACACCTTC; CDR3: CASSLGQDYGYTF
V: TRBV5-8; D: TRBD1; size: NA; length: 15; J: TRBJ2-5; DNA: TGTGCCAGCAGCTTTGGGACAGGGGCACGAGAGACCCAGTACTTC; CDR3: CASSFGTGARETQYF
V: TRBV14; D: TRBD1; size: NA; length: 14; J: TRBJ1-2; DNA: TGTGCCAGCAGCCAGACAGGGGCTAACTATGGCTACACCTTC; CDR3: CASSQTGANYGYTF
V: TRBV28; D: NA; size: few; length: 15; J: TRBJ1-2; DNA: TGTGCCAGCAGCTTCCCCAGGGGACATAACTATGGCTACACCTTC; CDR3: CASSFPRGHNYGYTF
V: TRBV27; D: NA; size: once; length: 16; J: TRBJ1-3; DNA: TGTGCCAGCAGTCTCTCCCGTCGGTCCTCTGGAAACACCATATATTTT; CDR3: CASSLSRRSSGNTIYF
V: TRBV5-4; D: NA; size: NA; length: 14; J: TRBJ2-3; DNA: TGTGCCAGCAGCTCCGGGACTCTGGGAGATACGCAGTATTTT; CDR3: CASSSGTLGDTQYF
V: TRBV28; D: TRBD1; size: once; length: 15; J: TRBJ2-2; DNA: TGTGCCAGCAGACGACAGGGCGGGAACACCGGGGAGCTGTTTTTT; CDR3: CASRRQGGNTGELFF
V: TRBV2; D: TRBD1; size: once; length: 14; J: TRBJ2-1; DNA: TGTGCCACCAACAGGGGTTTGGGATACAATGAGCAGTTCTTC; CDR3: CATNRGLGYNEQFF